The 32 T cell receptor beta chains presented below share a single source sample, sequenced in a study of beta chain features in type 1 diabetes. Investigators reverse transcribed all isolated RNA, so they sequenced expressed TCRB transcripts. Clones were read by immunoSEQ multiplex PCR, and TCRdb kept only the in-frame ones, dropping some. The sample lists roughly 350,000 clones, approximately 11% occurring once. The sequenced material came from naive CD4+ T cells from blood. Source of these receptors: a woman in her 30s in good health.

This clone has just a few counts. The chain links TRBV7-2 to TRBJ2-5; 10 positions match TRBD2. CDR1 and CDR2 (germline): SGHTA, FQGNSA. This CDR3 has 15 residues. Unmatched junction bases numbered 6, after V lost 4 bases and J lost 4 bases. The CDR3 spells CASSSLAGVGETQYF. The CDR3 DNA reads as TGTGCCAGCAGCTCGCTAGCGGGAGTGGGAGAGACCCAGTACTTC.

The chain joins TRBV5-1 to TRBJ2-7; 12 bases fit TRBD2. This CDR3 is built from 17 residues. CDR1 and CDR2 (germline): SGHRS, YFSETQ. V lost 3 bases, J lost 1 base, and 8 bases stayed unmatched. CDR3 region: CASSSLAGTSGSYEQYF. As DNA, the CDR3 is TGCGCCAGCAGCTCCTTGGCCGGGACTAGCGGGTCCTACGAGCAGTACTTC.

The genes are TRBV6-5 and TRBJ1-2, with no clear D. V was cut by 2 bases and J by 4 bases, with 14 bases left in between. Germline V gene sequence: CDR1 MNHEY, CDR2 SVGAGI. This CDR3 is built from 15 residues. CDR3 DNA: TGTGCCAGCAGTTACGATTCCAAGCTAGCCTATGGCTACACCTTC. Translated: CASSYDSKLAYGYTF.

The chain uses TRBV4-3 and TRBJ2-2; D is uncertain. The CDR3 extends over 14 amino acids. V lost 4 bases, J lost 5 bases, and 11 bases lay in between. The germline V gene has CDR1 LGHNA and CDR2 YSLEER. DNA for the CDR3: TGCGCCAGCAGCCCCCCAGGCTGGACCGGGGAGCTGTTTTTT. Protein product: CASSPPGWTGELFF.

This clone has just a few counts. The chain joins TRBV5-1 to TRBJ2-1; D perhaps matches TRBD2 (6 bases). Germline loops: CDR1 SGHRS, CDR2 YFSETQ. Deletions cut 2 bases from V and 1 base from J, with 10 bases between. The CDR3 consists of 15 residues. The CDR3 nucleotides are TGCGCCAGCAGCTTACAGCGGGTGTCCTACAATGAGCAGTTCTTC. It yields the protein CASSLQRVSYNEQFF.

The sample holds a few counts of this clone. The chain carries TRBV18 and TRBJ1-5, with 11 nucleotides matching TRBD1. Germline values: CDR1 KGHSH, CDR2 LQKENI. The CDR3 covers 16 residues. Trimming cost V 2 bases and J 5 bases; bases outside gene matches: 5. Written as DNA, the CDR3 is TGTGCCAGCTCACCAAATGGGGGACAGGGGGATCAGCCCCAGCATTTT. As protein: CASSPNGGQGDQPQHF.

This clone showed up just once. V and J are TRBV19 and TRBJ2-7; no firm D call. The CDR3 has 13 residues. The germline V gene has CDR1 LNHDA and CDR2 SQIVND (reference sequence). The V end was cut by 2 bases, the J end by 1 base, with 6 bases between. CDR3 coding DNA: TGTGCCAGTAGTATACCCGGGTCCTACGAGCAGTACTTC. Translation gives CASSIPGSYEQYF.

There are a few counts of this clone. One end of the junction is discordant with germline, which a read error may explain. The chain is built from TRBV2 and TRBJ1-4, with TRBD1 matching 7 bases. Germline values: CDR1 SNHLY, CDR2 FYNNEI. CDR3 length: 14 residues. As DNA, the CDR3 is TGTGCCAGCAGCGAAGGGACAGCGAATGAAAAACTGTTTTTT. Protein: CASSEGTANEKLFF.

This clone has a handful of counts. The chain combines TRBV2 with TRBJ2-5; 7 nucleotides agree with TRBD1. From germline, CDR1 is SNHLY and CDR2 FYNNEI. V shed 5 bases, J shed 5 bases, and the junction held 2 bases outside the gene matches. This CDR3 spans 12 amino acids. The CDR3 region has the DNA TGTGCCAGCAGTCCACAGGGGGAGACCCAGTACTTC. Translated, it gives CASSPQGETQYF.

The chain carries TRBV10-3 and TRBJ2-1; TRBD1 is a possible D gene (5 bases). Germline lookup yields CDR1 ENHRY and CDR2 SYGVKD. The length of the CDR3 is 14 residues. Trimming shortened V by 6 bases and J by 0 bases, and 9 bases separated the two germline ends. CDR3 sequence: CAIRPDSSYNEQFF. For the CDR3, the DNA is TGTGCCATCAGACCAGACAGCTCCTACAATGAGCAGTTCTTC.

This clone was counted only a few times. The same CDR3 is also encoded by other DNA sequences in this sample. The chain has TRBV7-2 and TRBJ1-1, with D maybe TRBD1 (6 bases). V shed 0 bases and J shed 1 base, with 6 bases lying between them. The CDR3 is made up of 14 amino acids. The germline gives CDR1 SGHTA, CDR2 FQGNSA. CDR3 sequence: CASSLAGGNTEAFF. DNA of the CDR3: TGTGCCAGCAGCTTAGCAGGGGGGAACACTGAAGCTTTCTTT.

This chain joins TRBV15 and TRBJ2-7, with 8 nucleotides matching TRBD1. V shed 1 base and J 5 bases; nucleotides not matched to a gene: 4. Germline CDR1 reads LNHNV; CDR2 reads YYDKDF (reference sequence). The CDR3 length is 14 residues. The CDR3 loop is CATSRGQGAHEQYF. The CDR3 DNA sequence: TGTGCCACCAGCAGAGGTCAGGGGGCCCACGAGCAGTACTTC.

CDR3 in amino acids: CASRSTRADKETQYF. In nucleotides, the CDR3 is TGTGCCAGCAGATCGACTAGGGCGGACAAAGAGACCCAGTACTTC. This chain links TRBV7-2 with TRBJ2-5; a possible D gene is TRBD2 (6 bases). The germline CDR1 and CDR2 sequences are SGHTA and FQGNSA. This CDR3 has 15 amino acids. With 6 bases removed from V and 3 bases from J, the gap between germline ends came to 17 bases.

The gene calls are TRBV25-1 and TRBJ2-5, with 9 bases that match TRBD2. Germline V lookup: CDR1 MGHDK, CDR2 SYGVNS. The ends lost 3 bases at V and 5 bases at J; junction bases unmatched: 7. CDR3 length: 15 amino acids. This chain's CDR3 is CASSDHTGTSETQYF. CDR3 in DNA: TGTGCCAGCAGTGATCATACCGGGACTAGCGAGACCCAGTACTTC.

For the CDR3, the DNA is TGTGCCTGGAGTAAGGCGGGGGTCGGCACTGAAGCTTTCTTT. Translated: CAWSKAGVGTEAFF. This chain links TRBV30 with TRBJ1-1; TRBD1 might be the D (5 bases). V lost 2 bases and J lost 4, with 14 bases in between. CDR3 length: 14 residues. Germline V gene lookup returns CDR1 GTSNPN and CDR2 SVGIG (reference sequence).

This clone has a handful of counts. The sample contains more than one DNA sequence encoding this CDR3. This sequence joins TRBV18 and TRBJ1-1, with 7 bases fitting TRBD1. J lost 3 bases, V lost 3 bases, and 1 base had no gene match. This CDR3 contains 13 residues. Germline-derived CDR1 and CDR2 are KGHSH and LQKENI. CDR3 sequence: CASSPQGDTEAFF. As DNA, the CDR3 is TGTGCCAGCTCACCCCAGGGGGACACTGAAGCTTTCTTT.

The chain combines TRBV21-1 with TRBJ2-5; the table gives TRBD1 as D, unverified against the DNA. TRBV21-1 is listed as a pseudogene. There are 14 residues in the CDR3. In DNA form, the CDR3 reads TGTGCCAGCCTTTCCGAAGACAGCCAAGAGACCCAGTACTTC. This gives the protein CASLSEDSQETQYF.

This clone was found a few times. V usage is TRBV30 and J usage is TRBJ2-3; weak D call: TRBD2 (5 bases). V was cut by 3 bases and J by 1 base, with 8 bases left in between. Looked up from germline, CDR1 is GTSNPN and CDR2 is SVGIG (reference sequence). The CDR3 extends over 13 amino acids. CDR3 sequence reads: CAWRNSGTDTQYF. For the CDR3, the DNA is TGTGCCTGGAGGAATAGCGGCACAGATACGCAGTATTTT. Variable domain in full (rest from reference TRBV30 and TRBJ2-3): SQTIHQWPATLVQPVGSPLSLECTVEGTSNPNLYWYRQAAGRGLQLLFYSVGIGQISSEVPQNLSASRPQDRQFILSSKKLLLSDSGFYLCAWRNSGTDTQYFGPGTRLTVL.

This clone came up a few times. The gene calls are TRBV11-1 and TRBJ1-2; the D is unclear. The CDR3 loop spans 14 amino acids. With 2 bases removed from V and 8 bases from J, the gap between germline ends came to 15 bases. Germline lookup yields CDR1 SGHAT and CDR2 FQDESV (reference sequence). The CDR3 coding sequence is TGTGCCAGCAGCTTATCTCAACCCGGAGGCGGCTACACCTTC. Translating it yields CASSLSQPGGGYTF.

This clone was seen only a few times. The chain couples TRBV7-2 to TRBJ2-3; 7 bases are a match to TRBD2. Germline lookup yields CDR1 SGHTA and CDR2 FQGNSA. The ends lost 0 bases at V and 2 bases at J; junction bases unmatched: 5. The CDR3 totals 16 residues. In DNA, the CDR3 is TGTGCCAGCAGCTTAGCCGGACTAGGGGTCACAGATACGCAGTATTTT. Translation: CASSLAGLGVTDTQYF. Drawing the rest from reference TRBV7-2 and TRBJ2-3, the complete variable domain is GAGVSQSPSNKVTEKGKDVELRCDPISGHTALYWYRQSLGQGLEFLIYFQGNSAPDKSGLPSDRFSAERTGGSVSTLTIQRTQQEDSAVYLCASSLAGLGVTDTQYFGPGTRLTVL.

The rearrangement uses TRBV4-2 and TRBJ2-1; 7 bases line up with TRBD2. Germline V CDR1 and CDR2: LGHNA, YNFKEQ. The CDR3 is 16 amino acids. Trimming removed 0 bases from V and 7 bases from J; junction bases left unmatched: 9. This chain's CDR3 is CASSQDSWREWNEQFF. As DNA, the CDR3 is TGTGCCAGCAGCCAAGATTCTTGGCGGGAGTGGAATGAGCAGTTCTTC.

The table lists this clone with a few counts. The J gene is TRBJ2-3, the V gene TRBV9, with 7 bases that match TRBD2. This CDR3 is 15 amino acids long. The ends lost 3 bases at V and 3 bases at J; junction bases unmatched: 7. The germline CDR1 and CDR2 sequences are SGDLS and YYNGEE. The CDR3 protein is CASSDGDYLTDTQYF. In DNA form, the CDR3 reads TGTGCCAGCAGCGACGGGGACTACTTAACAGATACGCAGTATTTT.

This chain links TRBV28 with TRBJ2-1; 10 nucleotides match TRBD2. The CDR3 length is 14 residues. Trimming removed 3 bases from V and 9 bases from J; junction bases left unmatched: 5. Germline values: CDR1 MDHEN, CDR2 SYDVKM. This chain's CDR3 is CASSFSGRAGEQFF. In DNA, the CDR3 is TGTGCCAGCAGTTTCAGCGGGAGGGCCGGTGAGCAGTTCTTC.

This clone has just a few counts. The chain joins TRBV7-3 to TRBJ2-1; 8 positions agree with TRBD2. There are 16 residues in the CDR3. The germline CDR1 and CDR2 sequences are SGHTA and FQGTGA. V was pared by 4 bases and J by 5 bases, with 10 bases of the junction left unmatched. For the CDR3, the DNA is TGTGCCAGCAGCTGGGGGGCAGCGGGAGTGAACAATGAGCAGTTCTTC. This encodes CASSWGAAGVNNEQFF.

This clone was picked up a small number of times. CDR3 loop: CASSLGLTGSNQPQHF. The DNA of the CDR3 is TGTGCCAGCAGCTTAGGTCTTACAGGGAGCAATCAGCCCCAGCATTTT. The chain combines TRBV7-2 with TRBJ1-5, with a possible D match to TRBD1 (6 bases). The CDR3 runs 16 residues. Germline V gene sequence: CDR1 SGHTA, CDR2 FQGNSA. Trimming removed 1 base from V and 1 base from J, with 11 bases in between.

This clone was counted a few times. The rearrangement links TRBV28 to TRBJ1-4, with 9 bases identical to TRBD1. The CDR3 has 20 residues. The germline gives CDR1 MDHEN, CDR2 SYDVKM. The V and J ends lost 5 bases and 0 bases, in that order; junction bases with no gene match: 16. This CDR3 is CASSAGGPGQGLSTNEKLFF. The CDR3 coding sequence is TGTGCCAGCAGTGCCGGGGGACCGGGACAGGGCCTATCAACTAATGAAAAACTGTTTTTT. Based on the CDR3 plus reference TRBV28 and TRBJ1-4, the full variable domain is DVKVTQSSRYLVKRTGEKVFLECVQDMDHENMFWYRQDPGLGLRLIYFSYDVKMKEKGDIPEGYSVSREKKERFSLILESASTNQTSMYLCASSAGGPGQGLSTNEKLFFGSGTQLSVL.

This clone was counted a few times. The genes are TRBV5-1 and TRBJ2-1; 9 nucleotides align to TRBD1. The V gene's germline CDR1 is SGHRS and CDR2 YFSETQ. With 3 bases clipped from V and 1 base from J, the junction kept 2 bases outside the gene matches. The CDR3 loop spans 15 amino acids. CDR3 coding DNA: TGCGCCAGCAGCTCGACAGGGGGTTCCTACAATGAGCAGTTCTTC. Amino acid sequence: CASSSTGGSYNEQFF.

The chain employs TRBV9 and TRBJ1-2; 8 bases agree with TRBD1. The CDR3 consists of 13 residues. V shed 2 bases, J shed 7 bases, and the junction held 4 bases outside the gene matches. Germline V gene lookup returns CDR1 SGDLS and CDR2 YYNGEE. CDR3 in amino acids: CASSVGQEGGYTF. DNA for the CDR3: TGTGCCAGCAGCGTGGGACAGGAGGGTGGCTACACCTTC.

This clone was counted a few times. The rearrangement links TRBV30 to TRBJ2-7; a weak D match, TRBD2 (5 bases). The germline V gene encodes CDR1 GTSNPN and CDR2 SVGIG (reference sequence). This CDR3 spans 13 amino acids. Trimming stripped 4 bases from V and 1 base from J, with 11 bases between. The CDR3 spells CAWKLGPSYEQYF. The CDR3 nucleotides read TGTGCCTGGAAACTAGGGCCTTCCTACGAGCAGTACTTC.

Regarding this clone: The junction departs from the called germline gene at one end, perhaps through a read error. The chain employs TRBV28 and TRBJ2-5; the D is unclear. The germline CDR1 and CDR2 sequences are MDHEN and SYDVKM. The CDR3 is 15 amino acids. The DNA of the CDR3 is TGTGCCAGCAGGTTATCCCCTAGTCGGCCAGAGACCCAGTACTTC. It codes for CASRLSPSRPETQYF.

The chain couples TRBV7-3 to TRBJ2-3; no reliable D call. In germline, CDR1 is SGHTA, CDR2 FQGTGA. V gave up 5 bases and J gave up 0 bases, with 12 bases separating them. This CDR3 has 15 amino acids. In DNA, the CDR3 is TGTGCCAGCAGCCAGCGCCCCTCTAGCACAGATACGCAGTATTTT. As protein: CASSQRPSSTDTQYF.

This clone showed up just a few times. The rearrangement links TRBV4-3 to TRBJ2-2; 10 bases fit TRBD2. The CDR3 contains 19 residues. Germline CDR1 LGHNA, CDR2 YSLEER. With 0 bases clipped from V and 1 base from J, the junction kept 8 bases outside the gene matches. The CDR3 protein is CASSQDWLAGVGNTGELFF. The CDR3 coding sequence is TGCGCCAGCAGCCAAGACTGGCTAGCGGGAGTAGGGAACACCGGGGAGCTGTTTTTT.